The present TCR beta chain was sequenced within a study of T cell repertoires in cytomegalovirus infection (dated by TCRdb to about 2019). Regarding the complete study: Donor HLA type was relevant to the analysis, as public TCR beta signatures indicated carriage of CMV infection together with the matching HLA type. What the work shows at the level of the full study, not this receptor alone: Cumulative frequency of public TCR beta family members discriminated carriers of CMV infection plus the relevant HLA type in this cohort and an independent approximately 370-donor cohort. The ex vivo response was dominated by HLA-C-restricted CMV-specific TCR beta clonotypes, which also provided the single most frequent clonotype in two of eight donors.

Sequencing was performed on an Illumina HiSeq 1500. TCRdb itself trimmed the public reads at Q25 with fastp, ran MiXCR and retained productive beta chains. One record per CDR3 amino acid sequence lists the most common genes and DNA. This sample holds tens of thousands of distinct CDR3 sequences; around 20% were observed only once. The leading ten clones occupy approximately 18% of the sample. This clonotype was seen a few times. Its recognized antigen is unknown. Per-nucleotide qualities are absent, and no much larger clonotype sits a single base away. Sequencing input: PBMCs, sequenced either directly or after in vitro stimulation (not recorded which). The source is a human donor in good health (CMV status not recorded). Some clones in this sample may be carry-over from other donors' samples.

The DNA reads as follows: TGTGCCAGCAGTCGACAGGGTACGGCCTACGAGCAGTACTTC. It encodes CASSRQGTAYEQYF. This chain is built from TRBV6-5 and TRBJ2-7, and 7 junction bases match TRBD1. The CDR3 runs 14 amino acids, cysteine and phenylalanine included. Kept here is only the CDR3 DNA, which spans 42 bases and is read in frame from base 1. The germline V gene sets CDR1 to MNHEY and CDR2 to SVGAGI. V trim: 5 bases; J trim: 2 bases; unmatched bases: 6.